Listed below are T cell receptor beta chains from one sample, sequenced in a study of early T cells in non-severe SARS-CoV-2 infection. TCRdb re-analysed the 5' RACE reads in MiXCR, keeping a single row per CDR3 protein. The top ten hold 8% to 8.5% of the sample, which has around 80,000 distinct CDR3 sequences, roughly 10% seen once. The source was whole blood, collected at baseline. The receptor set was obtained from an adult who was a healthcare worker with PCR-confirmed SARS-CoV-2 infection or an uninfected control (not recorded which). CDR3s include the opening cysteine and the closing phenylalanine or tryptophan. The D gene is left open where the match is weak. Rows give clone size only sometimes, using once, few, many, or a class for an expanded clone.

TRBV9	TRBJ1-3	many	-	TGTGCCAGCAGCGTAACGGACTCTGGAAACACCATATATTTT	CASSVTDSGNTIYF
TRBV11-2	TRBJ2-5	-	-	TGTGCCAGCAGCTTAGCGCAAGAGACCCAGTACTTC	CASSLAQETQYF
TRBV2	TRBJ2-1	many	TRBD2	TGTGCCAGCAGGCTCCTAGCGGGAGGGCCGATTCAGGACAATGAGCAGTTCTTC	CASRLLAGGPIQDNEQFF
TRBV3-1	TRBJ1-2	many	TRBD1	TGTGCCAGCAGCCCGGGGACAGGCCGCTATGGCTACACCTTC	CASSPGTGRYGYTF
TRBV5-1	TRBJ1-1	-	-	TGCGCCAGCAGCTTGGAAGGGCAGGGGAGAGGCAAAACCACTGAAGCTTTCTTT	CASSLEGQGRGKTTEAFF
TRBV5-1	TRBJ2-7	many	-	TGCGCCAGCAGCTCGAACTACGAGCAGTACTTC	CASSSNYEQYF
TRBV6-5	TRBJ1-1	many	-	TGTGCCAGCAGTAGGACGGCTTCCTCTGAAGCTTTCTTT	CASSRTASSEAFF
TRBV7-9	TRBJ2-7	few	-	TGTGCCAGCAGCCCACTCGCGGGAGAGCAGTACTTC	CASSPLAGEQYF
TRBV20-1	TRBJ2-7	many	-	TGCAGTGCTAGAGAGGGGGCGGGAACCTACGAGCAGTACTTC	CSAREGAGTYEQYF
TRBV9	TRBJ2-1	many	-	TGTGCCAGCAGCGTAGGTAGCGGAGCCTACAATGAGCAGTTCTTC	CASSVGSGAYNEQFF
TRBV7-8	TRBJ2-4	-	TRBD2	TGTGCCAGCAGCCCCCGGAGCCTAGCGGGTAACATTCAGTACTTC	CASSPRSLAGNIQYF
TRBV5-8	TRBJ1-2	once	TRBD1	TGTGCCAGCAGCTTGTTTCAGGGGGCGCTTGGCTACACCTTC	CASSLFQGALGYTF
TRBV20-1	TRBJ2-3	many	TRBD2	TGCAGTGCTAGAGATAGCCCTAGCGGGATACCTACGCAGTATTTT	CSARDSPSGIPTQYF
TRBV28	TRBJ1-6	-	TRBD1	TGTGCCAGCAGTCCCGACAGGGCCTCGCTCTATAATTCACCCCTCCACTTT	CASSPDRASLYNSPLHF
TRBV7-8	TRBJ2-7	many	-	TGTGCCAGCAGCTTATATGTGAACTACGAGCAGTACTTC	CASSLYVNYEQYF
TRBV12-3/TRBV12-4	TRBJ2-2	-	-	TGTGCCAGCAGTAAATGGGGCACCGGGGAGCTGTTTTTT	CASSKWGTGELFF
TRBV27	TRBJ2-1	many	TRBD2	TGTGCCAGCAGCCGTTCTAGCGGCTCCTACAATGAGCAGTTCTTC	CASSRSSGSYNEQFF
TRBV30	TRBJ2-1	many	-	TGTGCCTGGAGTGTAGACATAGCTGAGCAGTTCTTC	CAWSVDIAEQFF
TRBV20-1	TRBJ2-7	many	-	TGCAGTGCTAGTGATCCCGGGGGTCACCCCGATGAGCAGTACTTC	CSASDPGGHPDEQYF
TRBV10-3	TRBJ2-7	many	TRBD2	TGTGCCATCAGTGACCCGACTAGCGGGCGAATCTACGAGCAGTACTTC	CAISDPTSGRIYEQYF
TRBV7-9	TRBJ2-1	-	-	TGTGCCAGCAGCTTAGCCATCCGGGACTTCTACTTC	CASSLAIRDFYF
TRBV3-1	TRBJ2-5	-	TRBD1	TGTGCCAGCAGCCCCTTCCGGGACAGATGGTACTTC	CASSPFRDRWYF
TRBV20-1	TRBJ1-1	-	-	TGCAGTGCTAGCGGGGGGGATTTTAACACTGAAGCTTTCTTT	CSASGGDFNTEAFF
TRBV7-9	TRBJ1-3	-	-	TGTGCCAGCAGCTACTACGATTTGAACTCTGGAAACACCATATATTTT	CASSYYDLNSGNTIYF
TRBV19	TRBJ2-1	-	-	TGTGCCAGTAGAAAGGTGGCGGGACTCGATGAGCAGTTCTTC	CASRKVAGLDEQFF
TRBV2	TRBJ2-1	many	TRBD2	TGTGCCAGCGGGAAAGCGGGAATTTACAATGAGCAGTTCTTC	CASGKAGIYNEQFF
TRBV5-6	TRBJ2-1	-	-	TGTGCCAGCAGCTTGGACTACAGGTCAAGCTCCTACTACAATGAGCAGTTCTTC	CASSLDYRSSSYYNEQFF
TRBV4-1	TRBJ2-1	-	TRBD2	TGCGCCAGCAGCCAAGAAGGCGGGAGCTCCTACAATGAGCAGTTCTTC	CASSQEGGSSYNEQFF
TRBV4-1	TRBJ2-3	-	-	TGCGCCAGCAGCCAAGTCGGCGCAGATACGCAGTATTTT	CASSQVGADTQYF